The clone carrying this T cell receptor (beta chain) was seen a single time. Antigen: not known. Unique molecular identifiers tagged the TCRbeta library. TCRdb ran MiXCR on the PCR reads and lists one entry per CDR3 protein. The sample carries about 980,000 distinct CDR3 sequences, about 29% recorded once. These data are taken from a study of T-cell reconstitution after alpha-beta-depleted transplantation in children. Findings of the study overall: Surviving recipient T cells and thymic progenitors produced the high day-60 TCRbeta diversity seen in some patients. Alpha-beta T cells present about two months after transplant were reported to originate from several hundred expanded graft clones. At the one-year point after transplant, T-cell counts and TCRbeta diversity were found to come mostly from T cells that had been newly produced.

Germline values: CDR1 DFQATT, CDR2 SNEGSKA (reference sequence). The CDR3 is 13 residues long. V was shortened by 0 bases and J by 5 bases, with 11 bases between the two germline ends. This clonotype was sampled from a boy under two years old who had a stem cell transplant for SCID, so the T cells may come from the graft donor. This specimen consisted of PBMCs, mostly from graft donor cells, obtained 360 days after TCRalphabeta/CD19-depleted stem cell transplant. V is TRBV20-1 and J is TRBJ2-7; D is possibly TRBD2 (6 bases). The CDR3 sequence: CSARDVEGHEQYF. CDR3 in DNA: TGCAGTGCTAGAGATGTGGAGGGCCACGAGCAGTACTTC.